The clone carrying this T cell receptor beta chain was seen more than once but under ten times. The antigen is undetermined. Trimming took 2 bases from V and 2 from J, leaving 13 bases between them. Germline V lookup: CDR1 WSHSY, CDR2 SAAADI. This CDR3 has 15 residues. These data are taken from a study of Graves' ophthalmopathy and Graves' hyperthyroidism. General study findings and limits: The model reached 70.59% sensitivity and around 74% specificity for predicting ophthalmopathy progression. Appearing in blood as well were most expanded thyroid clonotypes above 0.001 frequency.

RNA transcripts were the template, and TCR beta CDR3 regions were amplified from them. HTBI primers were used in a first-round RT-PCR, which preceded a second-round multiplex PCR. TCRdb re-analysed the multiplex PCR reads in MiXCR, keeping a single row per CDR3 protein. The sample contains roughly 230,000 distinct CDR3 sequences, around a fifth of which appear only once. Ineligible for inclusion were patients with other autoimmune diseases, uncontrolled infections, pregnancy or lactation. Clinical symptoms, serum thyroxine, TRAb, thyroid ultrasound and orbital computed tomography formed the basis of diagnosis.

The sample comprised peripheral blood. This chain joins TRBV10-2 and TRBJ2-7; a possible D gene is TRBD2 (5 bases). The TCR comes from a woman between 45 and 60 years old with Graves' ophthalmopathy. This chain's CDR3 is CASSEISVFPYEQYF. The CDR3 DNA follows: TGCGCCAGCAGTGAGATTAGCGTCTTCCCCTACGAGCAGTACTTC.